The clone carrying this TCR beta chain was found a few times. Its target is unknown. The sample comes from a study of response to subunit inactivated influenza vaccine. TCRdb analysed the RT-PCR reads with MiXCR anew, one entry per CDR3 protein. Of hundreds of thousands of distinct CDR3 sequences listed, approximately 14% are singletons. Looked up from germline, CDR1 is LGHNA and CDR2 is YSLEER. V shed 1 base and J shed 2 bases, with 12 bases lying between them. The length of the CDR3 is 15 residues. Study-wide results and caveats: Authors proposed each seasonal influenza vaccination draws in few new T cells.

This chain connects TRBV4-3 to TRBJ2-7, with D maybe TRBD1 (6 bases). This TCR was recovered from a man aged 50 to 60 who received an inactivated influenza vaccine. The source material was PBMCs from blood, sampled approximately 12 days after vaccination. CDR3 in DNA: TGCGCCAGCAGCCAAGGGACAGTTCTTACCTACGAGCAGTACTTC. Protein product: CASSQGTVLTYEQYF.